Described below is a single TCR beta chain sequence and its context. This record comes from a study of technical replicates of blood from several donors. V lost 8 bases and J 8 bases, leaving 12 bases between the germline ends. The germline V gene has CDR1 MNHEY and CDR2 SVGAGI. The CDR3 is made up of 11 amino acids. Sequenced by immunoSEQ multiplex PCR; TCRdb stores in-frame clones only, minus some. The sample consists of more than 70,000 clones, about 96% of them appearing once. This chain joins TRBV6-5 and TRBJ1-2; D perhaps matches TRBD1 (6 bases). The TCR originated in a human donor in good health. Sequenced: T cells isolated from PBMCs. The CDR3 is CASDGGRGYTF. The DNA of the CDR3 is TGTGCCAGCGATGGGGGCAGGGGCTACACCTTC.